Listed below are T cell receptor beta chains from one sample, sequenced in a study of blood T cell repertoires in COVID-19. Sequencing used immunoSEQ multiplex PCR; TCRdb keeps in-frame clones, though not all of them. This sample has around 61,000 clones, with about 81% found just once. Source material: peripheral blood. The receptors shown here come from a man at least 80 years old with acute or convalescent COVID-19. CDR3s include the opening cysteine and the closing phenylalanine or tryptophan. D genes are given only for firm matches. Expanded clones get a size class; other rows say once, few or many, or leave the size out.

j_gene: TRBJ2-5
v_gene: TRBV3-1/TRBV3-2
abundance: .
d_gene: TRBD1
CDR3aa: CASSQEDRGETQYF
CDR3nt: TGTGCCAGCAGCCAAGAAGACAGGGGCGAGACCCAGTACTTC

j_gene: TRBJ2-5
v_gene: TRBV5-6
abundance: .
d_gene: TRBD2
CDR3aa: CASSFLAGVRTRVETQYF
CDR3nt: TGTGCCAGCAGCTTCCTAGCGGGAGTTAGGACCCGTGTAGAGACCCAGTACTTC

j_gene: TRBJ2-5
v_gene: TRBV2
abundance: .
d_gene: .
CDR3aa: CASSVIAVQETQYF
CDR3nt: TGTGCCAGCAGTGTTATCGCAGTCCAAGAGACCCAGTACTTC

j_gene: TRBJ1-5
v_gene: TRBV27
abundance: .
d_gene: .
CDR3aa: CASSLNRQQPQHF
CDR3nt: TGTGCCAGCAGTCTCAACCGACAGCAGCCCCAGCATTTT

j_gene: TRBJ1-3
v_gene: TRBV23-1
abundance: .
d_gene: TRBD1
CDR3aa: CASRGTGGGNTIYF
CDR3nt: TGCGCCAGCAGGGGGACAGGGGGCGGGAACACCATATATTTT

j_gene: TRBJ1-1
v_gene: TRBV18
abundance: once
d_gene: .
CDR3aa: CASSGQLANTEAFF
CDR3nt: TGTGCCAGCTCAGGACAGCTAGCGAACACTGAAGCTTTCTTT

j_gene: TRBJ1-1
v_gene: TRBV5-1
abundance: .
d_gene: .
CDR3aa: CASSLAGRYTEAFF
CDR3nt: TGCGCCAGCAGCTTGGCCGGTCGATACACTGAAGCTTTCTTT

j_gene: TRBJ1-2
v_gene: TRBV10-2
abundance: .
d_gene: .
CDR3aa: CASSDGWLNYGYTF
CDR3nt: TGCGCCAGCAGTGATGGTTGGCTTAACTATGGCTACACCTTC

j_gene: TRBJ2-7
v_gene: TRBV9
abundance: .
d_gene: .
CDR3aa: CASSVGTGTYEQYF
CDR3nt: TGTGCCAGCAGCGTAGGTACAGGGACCTACGAGCAGTACTTC

j_gene: TRBJ1-2
v_gene: TRBV29-1
abundance: few
d_gene: TRBD1
CDR3aa: CSGGQGQDGYTF
CDR3nt: TGCAGCGGGGGACAGGGTCAGGATGGCTACACCTTC

j_gene: TRBJ1-2
v_gene: TRBV4-3
abundance: .
d_gene: TRBD1
CDR3aa: CASSQDTGGYYGYTF
CDR3nt: TGCGCCAGCAGCCAAGATACAGGGGGCTACTATGGCTACACCTTC

j_gene: TRBJ1-1
v_gene: TRBV29-1
abundance: .
d_gene: .
CDR3aa: CSVTVNTEAFF
CDR3nt: TGCAGCGTTACAGTGAACACTGAAGCTTTCTTT

j_gene: TRBJ2-7
v_gene: TRBV30
abundance: .
d_gene: .
CDR3aa: CAWNSGRRYEQYF
CDR3nt: TGTGCCTGGAACTCCGGGAGACGCTACGAGCAGTACTTC

j_gene: TRBJ2-5
v_gene: TRBV7-2
abundance: .
d_gene: .
CDR3aa: CASSPYGSSLKTQYF
CDR3nt: TGTGCCAGCAGCCCTTACGGGAGCTCTCTGAAGACCCAGTACTTC

j_gene: TRBJ1-1
v_gene: TRBV5-8
abundance: .
d_gene: .
CDR3aa: CASSFRGVGAFF
CDR3nt: TGTGCCAGCAGCTTTCGGGGGGTTGGGGCTTTCTTT

j_gene: TRBJ2-1
v_gene: TRBV7-7
abundance: once
d_gene: TRBD2
CDR3aa: CASSLVGAGPNEQFF
CDR3nt: TGTGCTAGCAGCTTAGTAGGAGCGGGACCGAATGAGCAGTTCTTC

j_gene: TRBJ1-5
v_gene: TRBV6-4
abundance: .
d_gene: TRBD1
CDR3aa: CASSRDRWENQPQHF
CDR3nt: TGTGCCAGCAGTAGGGACAGATGGGAGAATCAGCCCCAGCATTTT

j_gene: TRBJ2-2
v_gene: TRBV5-8
abundance: .
d_gene: TRBD1
CDR3aa: CASSLQGAGTGELFF
CDR3nt: TGTGCCAGCAGCTTACAGGGGGCGGGCACCGGGGAGCTGTTTTTT

j_gene: TRBJ2-1
v_gene: TRBV7-2
abundance: .
d_gene: .
CDR3aa: CASSSGGSFGDEQFF
CDR3nt: TGTGCCAGCAGTTCAGGAGGTAGTTTTGGGGATGAGCAGTTCTTC

j_gene: TRBJ1-5
v_gene: TRBV6-5
abundance: .
d_gene: .
CDR3aa: CASSTPPEPQHF
CDR3nt: TGTGCCAGCAGTACGCCCCCGGAGCCCCAGCATTTT

j_gene: TRBJ1-2
v_gene: TRBV5-6
abundance: .
d_gene: .
CDR3aa: CASSLGQHLWGYTF
CDR3nt: TGTGCCAGCAGCTTGGGACAGCACCTTTGGGGCTACACCTTC

j_gene: TRBJ1-2
v_gene: TRBV20-1
abundance: .
d_gene: TRBD1
CDR3aa: CSASPPGQGRGGYTF
CDR3nt: TGCAGTGCTAGTCCCCCGGGACAGGGGAGAGGAGGCTACACCTTC

j_gene: TRBJ1-6
v_gene: TRBV7-6
abundance: .
d_gene: .
CDR3aa: CASSRGYRPYNSPLHF
CDR3nt: TGTGCCAGCAGTCGAGGGTACCGCCCCTATAATTCACCCCTCCACTTT

j_gene: TRBJ2-7
v_gene: TRBV3-1/TRBV3-2
abundance: once
d_gene: .
CDR3aa: CASSQDSQGKYF
CDR3nt: TGTGCCAGCAGCCAAGATTCGCAGGGGAAGTACTTC

j_gene: TRBJ2-2
v_gene: TRBV20-1
abundance: .
d_gene: TRBD1
CDR3aa: CSVQGEWELFF
CDR3nt: TGCAGTGTACAGGGGGAGTGGGAGCTGTTTTTT